The entry below gives a single TCR beta chain sequence along with its context. Its antigen is undetermined. This specimen comes from a study of cytomegalovirus exposure and HLA in healthy donors. The study's findings and limits: In a later analysis, TCR association rates varied by HLA locus: DRB1 most, HLA-C fewest. An analysis done earlier found most TCR beta V segments productive about 90% or about 30% of the time. Three chains linked to CMV were shown in vitro to be specific for CMV antigens.

Germline assignment: CDR1 SNHLY and CDR2 FYNNEI. V shed 2 bases, J shed 4 bases, and the junction held 4 bases outside the gene matches. This CDR3 has 14 residues. The PCR ran on 60 Vbeta and 13 Jbeta primers. The data were produced by immunoSEQ multiplex PCR, yet TCRdb's version contains in-frame clones alone and is incomplete. The sample yields around 150,000 clones, about 75% seen once. The gene calls are TRBV2 and TRBJ1-1, with TRBD1 matching over 7 bases. The sequenced sample consisted of PBMCs. This receptor was taken from a female donor in good health and CMV-seronegative. The CDR3 nucleotides read TGTGCCAGCAGTGAACCGACAGGGATCACTGAAGCTTTCTTT. It is translated as CASSEPTGITEAFF.